The rows below give T cell receptor beta chains drawn from one sample of a study of blood T cell repertoires in COVID-19. The repertoire was sequenced with immunoSEQ multiplex PCR; TCRdb's copy has only in-frame clones and lacks some. The profile covers about 480,000 clones, with roughly nine tenths appearing a single time and over 0.7% taken by the ten largest. What was sequenced was peripheral blood. Receptors originate from a man younger than 35 with COVID-19, enrolled during active disease. Both conserved end residues are part of each CDR3. A D gene is named only where the DNA matches it firmly. Rows may omit the clone size; those that give it use once, few, many or a size class.

abundance,d_gene,j_gene,v_gene,CDR3nt,CDR3aa
-,TRBD1,TRBJ1-2,TRBV5-1,TGCGCCAGCAGCTCGCATATAGACAGGGATAGCTATGGCTACACCTTC,CASSSHIDRDSYGYTF
-,TRBD1,TRBJ2-7,TRBV18,TGTGCCAGCTCACCCCAGGGGGACGAGCAGTACTTC,CASSPQGDEQYF
-,TRBD1,TRBJ2-5,TRBV4-1,TGCGCCAGCAGCCAAGATCGAGGGGGCGGCGAGACCCAGTACTTC,CASSQDRGGGETQYF
-,-,TRBJ2-5,TRBV14,TGTGCCAGCAGCCTTTCAGGGACCCAGTACTTC,CASSLSGTQYF
once,-,TRBJ1-2,TRBV2,TGTGCCACATGGGGAGGAGCAGGGCGGTTAGGTTATGGCTACACCTTC,CATWGGAGRLGYGYTF
-,TRBD1,TRBJ1-4,TRBV5-1,TGCGCCAGCGGAAGGGGACAGGAGAATGAAAAACTGTTTTTT,CASGRGQENEKLFF
-,-,TRBJ2-3,TRBV4-2,TGTGCCAGCAGCCAAGAAACGTCTTTCACTAGCACAGATACGCAGTATTTT,CASSQETSFTSTDTQYF
-,-,TRBJ1-5,TRBV3-1/TRBV3-2,TGTGCCAGCAGCCAGCTGCCTTCTTCCGGGGTACCTCAGCCCCAGCATTTT,CASSQLPSSGVPQPQHF
-,-,TRBJ1-1,TRBV18,TGTGCCAGCTCACCAGCGGGACGGCAGAGGGTGAACACTGAAGCTTTCTTT,CASSPAGRQRVNTEAFF
-,TRBD1,TRBJ2-7,TRBV2,TGTGCCAGCCTTGGGACAGGGGGCGGCGAGCAGTACTTC,CASLGTGGGEQYF
-,TRBD1,TRBJ2-3,TRBV4-1,TGCGCCAGCAGCCAAGCCCCGGGACAGGGTTCAGATACGCAGTATTTT,CASSQAPGQGSDTQYF
once,-,TRBJ2-1,TRBV13,TGTGCCAGCAGCTTAGGGTCGCGGGAGCAGTTCTTC,CASSLGSREQFF
once,-,TRBJ2-2,TRBV15,TGTGCCACCAGCAGAATCGGGGAGTTCGGGGAGCTGTTTTTT,CATSRIGEFGELFF
-,TRBD2,TRBJ2-5,TRBV20-1,TGCAGTGCTAGTGGGACGAAGACTAGCCCTGAGACCCAGTACTTC,CSASGTKTSPETQYF
-,TRBD1,TRBJ1-6,TRBV7-3,TGTGCCAGCAGCTTGACAGGGTTTAATTCACCCCTCCACTTT,CASSLTGFNSPLHF
-,TRBD1,TRBJ2-5,TRBV16,TGTGCCAGCAGCCAAGCGACAGGGGGAAATCAAGAGACCCAGTACTTC,CASSQATGGNQETQYF
-,-,TRBJ2-7,TRBV21-1,TGTGCCAGCATGTGGAGGGACGAGCAGTACTTC,CASMWRDEQYF
-,-,TRBJ1-1,TRBV19,TGTGCCAGTAGGACAAGGTTGAACACTGAAGCTTTCTTT,CASRTRLNTEAFF
-,TRBD1,TRBJ1-2,TRBV7-9,TGTGCCAGCAGCTCTAGACAGGGGTTCAGCTATGGCTACACCTTC,CASSSRQGFSYGYTF
-,-,TRBJ2-2,TRBV18,TGTGCCAGCTCACCACCGTTGGAGGTTAGGTCGGACACCGGGGAGCTGTTTTTT,CASSPPLEVRSDTGELFF
-,-,TRBJ2-3,TRBV12-3/TRBV12-4,TGTGCCAGCAGCTACCCGGGCACAGATACGCAGTATTTT,CASSYPGTDTQYF
once,-,TRBJ1-5,TRBV6-5,TGTGCCAGCAGAGTGGTGCGGGATAGCAATCAGCCCCAGCATTTT,CASRVVRDSNQPQHF
-,-,TRBJ2-7,TRBV12-3/TRBV12-4,TGTGCCAGCAGTTCGCAGGGCATCCACGAGCAGTACTTC,CASSSQGIHEQYF
-,-,TRBJ1-3,TRBV23-1,TGCGCCAGCAGTCAAGGAAACCAAACAGGGCAGGACACCATATATTTT,CASSQGNQTGQDTIYF
-,-,TRBJ2-2,TRBV10-3,TGTGCCATCAGCGGGTCGGGGACCGGGGAGCTGTTTTTT,CAISGSGTGELFF
-,TRBD1,TRBJ1-1,TRBV7-9,TGTGCCAGCAGCCAGGGGGACAGGTCGGCAACTGAAGCTTTCTTT,CASSQGDRSATEAFF
-,-,TRBJ1-5,TRBV18,TGTGCCAGCTCACCAGGGGCGAATCAGCCCCAGCATTTT,CASSPGANQPQHF